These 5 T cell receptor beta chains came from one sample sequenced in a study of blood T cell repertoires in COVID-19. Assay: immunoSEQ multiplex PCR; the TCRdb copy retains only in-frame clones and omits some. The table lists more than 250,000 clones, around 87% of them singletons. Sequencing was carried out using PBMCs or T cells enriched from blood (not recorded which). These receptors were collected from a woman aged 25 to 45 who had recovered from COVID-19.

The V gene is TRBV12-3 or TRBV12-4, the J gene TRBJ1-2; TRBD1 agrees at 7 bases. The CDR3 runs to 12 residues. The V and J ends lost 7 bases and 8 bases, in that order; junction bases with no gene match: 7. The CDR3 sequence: CASTQTGQGYTF. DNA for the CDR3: TGTGCCAGCACCCAGACAGGGCAGGGCTACACCTTC.

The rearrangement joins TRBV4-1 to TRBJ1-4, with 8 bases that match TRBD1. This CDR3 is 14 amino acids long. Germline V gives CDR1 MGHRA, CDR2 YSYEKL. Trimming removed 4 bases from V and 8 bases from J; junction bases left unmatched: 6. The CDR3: CASSRGTGSEKLFF. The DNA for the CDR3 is TGCGCCAGCAGCCGAGGGACAGGATCGGAAAAACTGTTTTTT.

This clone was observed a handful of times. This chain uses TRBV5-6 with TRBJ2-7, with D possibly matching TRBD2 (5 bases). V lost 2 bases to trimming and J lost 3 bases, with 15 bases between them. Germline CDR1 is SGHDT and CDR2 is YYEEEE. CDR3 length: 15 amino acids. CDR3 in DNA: TGTGCCAGCAGCTTAGGACTTTCGCCGGGCTACGAGCAGTACTTC. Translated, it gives CASSLGLSPGYEQYF.

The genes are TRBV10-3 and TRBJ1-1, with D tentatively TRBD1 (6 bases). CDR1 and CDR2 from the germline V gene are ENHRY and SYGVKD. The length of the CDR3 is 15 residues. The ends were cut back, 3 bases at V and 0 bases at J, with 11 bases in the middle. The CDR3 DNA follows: TGTGCCATCAGTGAATCGGCAGGGGTGAACACTGAAGCTTTCTTT. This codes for CAISESAGVNTEAFF.

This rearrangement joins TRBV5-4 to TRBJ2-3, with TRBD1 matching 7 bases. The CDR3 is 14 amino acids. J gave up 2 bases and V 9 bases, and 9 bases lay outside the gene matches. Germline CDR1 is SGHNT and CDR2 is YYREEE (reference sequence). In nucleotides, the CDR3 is TGTGCCACAACGGACAGGCACTCCACAGATACGCAGTATTTT. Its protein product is CATTDRHSTDTQYF.